This T cell receptor (beta chain) was retrieved from a study of identical twins. Study observations and caveats: Cross-sectional statistics, not tracking of the same donors, supported the conclusions. Reduced insertions were recorded for abundant cord blood beta clonotypes, with no such pattern in memory repertoires.

Notes on this clonotype: Its antigen remains unidentified.

The donor group consisted entirely of healthy Caucasians. cDNA carried unique molecular identifiers, and a universal primer site was added by template switching. One entry per CDR3 protein, called by TCRdb with MiXCR from the 5' RACE reads. The sample holds 500,000 to 550,000 distinct CDR3 sequences, about a fifth seen once. The CDR3 covers 15 residues. CDR1 KGHSH and CDR2 LQKENI come from the germline V gene. The ends were cut back, 6 bases at V and 2 bases at J, with 13 bases in the middle. This sample also appeared in a second study, on yellow fever vaccine responses in identical twins.

Source material: CD4+ T cells sorted from blood. The sequence derives from a woman in her late teens or twenties in good health. The chain links TRBV18 to TRBJ2-2; D is possibly TRBD2 (5 bases). The CDR3 bases are TGTGCCAGCTCGCAAACGGGGATTAACACCGGGGAGCTGTTTTTT. Translating it yields CASSQTGINTGELFF.